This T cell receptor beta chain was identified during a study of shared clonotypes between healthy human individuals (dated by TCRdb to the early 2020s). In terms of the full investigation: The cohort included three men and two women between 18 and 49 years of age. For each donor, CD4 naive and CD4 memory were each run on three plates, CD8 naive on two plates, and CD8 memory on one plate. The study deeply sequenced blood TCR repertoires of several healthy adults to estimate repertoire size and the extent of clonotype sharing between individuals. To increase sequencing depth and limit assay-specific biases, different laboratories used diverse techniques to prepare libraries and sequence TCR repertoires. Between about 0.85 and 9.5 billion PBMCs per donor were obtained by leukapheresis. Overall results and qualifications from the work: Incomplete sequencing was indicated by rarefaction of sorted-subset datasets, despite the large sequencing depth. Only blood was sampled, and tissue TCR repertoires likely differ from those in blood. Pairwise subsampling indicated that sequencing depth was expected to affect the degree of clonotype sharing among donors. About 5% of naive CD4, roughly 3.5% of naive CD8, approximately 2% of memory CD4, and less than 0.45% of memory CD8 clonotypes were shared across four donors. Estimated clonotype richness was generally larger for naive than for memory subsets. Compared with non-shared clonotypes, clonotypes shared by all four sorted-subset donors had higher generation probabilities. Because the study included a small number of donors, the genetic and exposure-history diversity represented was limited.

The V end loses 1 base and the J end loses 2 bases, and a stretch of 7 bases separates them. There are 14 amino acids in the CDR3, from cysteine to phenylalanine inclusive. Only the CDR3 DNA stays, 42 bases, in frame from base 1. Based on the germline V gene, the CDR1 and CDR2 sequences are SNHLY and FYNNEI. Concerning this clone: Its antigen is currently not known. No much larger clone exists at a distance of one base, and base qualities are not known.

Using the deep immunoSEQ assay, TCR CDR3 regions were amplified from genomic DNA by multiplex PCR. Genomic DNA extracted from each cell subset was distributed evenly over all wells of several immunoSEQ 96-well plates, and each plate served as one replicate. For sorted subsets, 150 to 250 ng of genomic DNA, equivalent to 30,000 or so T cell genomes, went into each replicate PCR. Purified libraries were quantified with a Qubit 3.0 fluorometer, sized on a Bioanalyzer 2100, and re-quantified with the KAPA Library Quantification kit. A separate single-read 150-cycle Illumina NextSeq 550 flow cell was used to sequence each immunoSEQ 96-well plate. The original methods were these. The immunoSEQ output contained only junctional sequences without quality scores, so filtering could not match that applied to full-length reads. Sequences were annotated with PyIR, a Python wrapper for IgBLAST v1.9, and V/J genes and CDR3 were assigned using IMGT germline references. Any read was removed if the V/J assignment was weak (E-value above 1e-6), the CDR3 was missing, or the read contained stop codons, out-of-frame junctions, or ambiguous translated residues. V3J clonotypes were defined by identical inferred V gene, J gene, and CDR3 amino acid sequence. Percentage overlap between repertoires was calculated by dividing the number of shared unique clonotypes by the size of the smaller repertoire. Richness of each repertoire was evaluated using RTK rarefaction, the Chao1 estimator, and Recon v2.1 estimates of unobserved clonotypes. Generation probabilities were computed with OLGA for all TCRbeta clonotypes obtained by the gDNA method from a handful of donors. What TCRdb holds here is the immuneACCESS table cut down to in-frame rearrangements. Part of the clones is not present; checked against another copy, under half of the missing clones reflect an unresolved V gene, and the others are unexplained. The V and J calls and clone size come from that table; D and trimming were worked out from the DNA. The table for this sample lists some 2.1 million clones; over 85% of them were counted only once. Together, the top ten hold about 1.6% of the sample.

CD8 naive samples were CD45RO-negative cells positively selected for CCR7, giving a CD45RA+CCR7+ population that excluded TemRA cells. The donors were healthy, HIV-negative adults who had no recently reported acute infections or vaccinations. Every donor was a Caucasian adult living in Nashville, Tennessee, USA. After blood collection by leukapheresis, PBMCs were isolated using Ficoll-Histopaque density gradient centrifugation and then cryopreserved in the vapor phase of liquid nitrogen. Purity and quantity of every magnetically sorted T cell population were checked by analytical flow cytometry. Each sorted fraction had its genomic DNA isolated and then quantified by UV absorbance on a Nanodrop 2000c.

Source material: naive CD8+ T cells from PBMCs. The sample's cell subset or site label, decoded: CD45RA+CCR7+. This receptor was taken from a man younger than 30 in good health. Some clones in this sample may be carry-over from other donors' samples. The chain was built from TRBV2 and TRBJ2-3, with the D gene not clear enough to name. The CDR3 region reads CASSEVDPTDTQYF. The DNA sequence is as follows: TGTGCCAGCAGTGAAGTCGACCCCACAGATACGCAGTATTTT.